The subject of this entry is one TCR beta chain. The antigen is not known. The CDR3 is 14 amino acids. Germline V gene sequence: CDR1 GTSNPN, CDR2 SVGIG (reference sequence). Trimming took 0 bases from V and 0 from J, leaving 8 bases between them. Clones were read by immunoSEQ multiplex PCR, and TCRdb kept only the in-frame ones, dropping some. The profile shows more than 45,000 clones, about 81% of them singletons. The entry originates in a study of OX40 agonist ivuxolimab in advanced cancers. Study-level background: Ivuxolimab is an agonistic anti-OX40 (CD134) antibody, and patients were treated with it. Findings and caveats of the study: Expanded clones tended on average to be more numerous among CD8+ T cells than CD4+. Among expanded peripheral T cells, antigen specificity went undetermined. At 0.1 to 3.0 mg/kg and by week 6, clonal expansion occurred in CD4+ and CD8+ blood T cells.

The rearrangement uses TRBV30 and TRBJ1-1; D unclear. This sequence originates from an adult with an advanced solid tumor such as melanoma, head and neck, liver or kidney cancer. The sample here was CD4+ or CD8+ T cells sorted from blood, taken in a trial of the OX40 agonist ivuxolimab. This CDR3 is CAWSVRDLNTEAFF. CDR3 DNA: TGTGCCTGGAGTGTAAGGGATCTGAACACTGAAGCTTTCTTT.